A selection of T cell receptor beta chains follows, all from one sample in a study of OX40 agonist ivuxolimab in advanced cancers. The repertoire was sequenced with immunoSEQ multiplex PCR; TCRdb's copy has only in-frame clones and lacks some. The repertoire holds about 82,000 clones, with around nine tenths as singletons. The sample in question was CD4+ or CD8+ T cells sorted from blood, obtained in a trial of the OX40 agonist ivuxolimab. All receptors derive from an adult with an advanced solid tumor such as melanoma, head and neck, liver or kidney cancer. The CDR3 runs from the conserved cysteine through the conserved F or W. The D gene is left open where the match is weak. Not all rows give a size; the values are once, few, many and, for expanded clones, a class.

D: -
J: TRBJ2-2
V: TRBV9
size: once
CDR3: CASSVAGVSNTGELFF
DNA: TGTGCCAGCAGCGTAGCTGGGGTCTCTAACACCGGGGAGCTGTTTTTT

D: -
J: TRBJ2-7
V: TRBV6-6
size: -
CDR3: CASNIGLYEQYF
DNA: TGTGCCAGCAATATAGGACTCTACGAGCAGTACTTC

D: -
J: TRBJ2-1
V: TRBV10-3
size: once
CDR3: CAISEGWEQFF
DNA: TGTGCCATCTCGGAGGGTTGGGAGCAGTTCTTC

D: -
J: TRBJ2-5
V: TRBV5-4
size: -
CDR3: CASSLDARGGQETQYF
DNA: TGTGCCAGCAGCTTGGACGCCAGGGGAGGTCAAGAGACCCAGTACTTC

D: -
J: TRBJ2-3
V: TRBV28
size: -
CDR3: CASRGEGRWDTQYF
DNA: TGTGCCAGCAGGGGAGAAGGGAGGTGGGATACGCAGTATTTT

D: -
J: TRBJ1-5
V: TRBV4-1
size: once
CDR3: CASSQNTDQPQHF
DNA: TGCGCCAGCAGCCAAAACACGGATCAGCCCCAGCATTTT

D: -
J: TRBJ1-1
V: TRBV5-6
size: -
CDR3: CASSTEQGIEAFF
DNA: TGTGCCAGCAGCACCGAACAGGGAATTGAAGCTTTCTTT

D: -
J: TRBJ2-2
V: TRBV7-3
size: -
CDR3: CASSSTGTGELFF
DNA: TGTGCCAGCAGCTCAACAGGGACCGGGGAGCTGTTTTTT

D: -
J: TRBJ2-1
V: TRBV5-1
size: -
CDR3: CASSLDTGGGNEQFF
DNA: TGCGCCAGCAGCTTAGACACCGGGGGTGGCAATGAGCAGTTCTTC

D: -
J: TRBJ2-7
V: TRBV10-3
size: -
CDR3: CAISERLQRNEQYF
DNA: TGTGCCATCAGTGAACGCTTACAGCGTAACGAGCAGTACTTC

D: -
J: TRBJ2-7
V: TRBV19
size: once
CDR3: CASSDRGGEQYF
DNA: TGTGCCAGTAGCGATCGAGGGGGCGAGCAGTACTTC

D: TRBD2
J: TRBJ2-5
V: TRBV11-2
size: -
CDR3: CASSLYGRAETQYF
DNA: TGTGCCAGCAGCTTATACGGGAGGGCAGAGACCCAGTACTTC

D: TRBD1
J: TRBJ2-7
V: TRBV7-9
size: -
CDR3: CASSSPGQRAYEQYF
DNA: TGTGCCAGCAGCTCACCGGGACAGAGAGCCTACGAGCAGTACTTC

D: -
J: TRBJ1-4
V: TRBV5-5
size: -
CDR3: CASSLDGSATNEKLFF
DNA: TGTGCCAGCAGCTTGGATGGGTCTGCAACTAATGAAAAACTGTTTTTT

D: TRBD2
J: TRBJ2-1
V: TRBV5-6
size: -
CDR3: CASSLEGLAVHEQFF
DNA: TGTGCCAGCAGCTTGGAGGGACTAGCTGTTCATGAGCAGTTCTTC

D: -
J: TRBJ1-1
V: TRBV6-5
size: -
CDR3: CASSQGTAFF
DNA: TGTGCCAGCAGTCAAGGAACGGCTTTCTTT

D: -
J: TRBJ1-1
V: TRBV11-3
size: -
CDR3: CASSLYEGAEAFF
DNA: TGTGCCAGCAGCTTATATGAAGGCGCTGAAGCTTTCTTT

D: -
J: TRBJ2-6
V: TRBV28
size: -
CDR3: CASLGHPGANVLTF
DNA: TGTGCCAGCCTAGGACACCCTGGGGCCAACGTCCTGACTTTC

D: TRBD1
J: TRBJ2-3
V: TRBV10-3
size: -
CDR3: CAISQQGAKGTDTQYF
DNA: TGTGCCATCAGTCAGCAGGGGGCAAAGGGCACAGATACGCAGTATTTT

D: TRBD1
J: TRBJ2-2
V: TRBV28
size: -
CDR3: CASSRPGQISTGELFF
DNA: TGTGCCAGCAGTCGCCCGGGACAGATATCCACCGGGGAGCTGTTTTTT

D: TRBD1
J: TRBJ1-2
V: TRBV7-8
size: -
CDR3: CASSLVDRESARTF
DNA: TGTGCCAGCAGCTTAGTTGACAGGGAATCGGCGCGGACCTTC

D: -
J: TRBJ2-1
V: TRBV9
size: -
CDR3: CASSVLARVDEQFF
DNA: TGTGCCAGCAGCGTTTTGGCCCGGGTCGATGAGCAGTTCTTC

D: -
J: TRBJ2-2
V: TRBV2
size: -
CDR3: CATVVSGELFF
DNA: TGTGCCACAGTCGTGTCCGGGGAGCTGTTTTTT

D: -
J: TRBJ1-1
V: TRBV19
size: -
CDR3: CASTSPDLNTEAFF
DNA: TGTGCCAGTACCTCTCCAGACTTGAACACTGAAGCTTTCTTT

D: -
J: TRBJ2-3
V: TRBV9
size: -
CDR3: CASSERGGTVVDTQYF
DNA: TGTGCCAGCAGCGAACGAGGCGGTACTGTTGTAGATACGCAGTATTTT

D: -
J: TRBJ1-2
V: TRBV19
size: once
CDR3: CASSRQGASTGYTF
DNA: TGTGCCAGTAGTAGGCAGGGAGCTTCGACTGGCTACACCTTC

D: -
J: TRBJ2-1
V: TRBV20-1
size: -
CDR3: CSAYGNEQFF
DNA: TGCAGTGCTTATGGGAATGAGCAGTTCTTC

D: -
J: TRBJ1-5
V: TRBV6-5
size: -
CDR3: CASSWGRSGNQPQHF
DNA: TGTGCCAGCAGTTGGGGCAGGTCGGGCAATCAGCCCCAGCATTTT

D: -
J: TRBJ2-5
V: TRBV6-1
size: -
CDR3: CASSEVRDQETQYF
DNA: TGTGCCAGCAGTGAAGTAAGGGACCAAGAGACCCAGTACTTC